This T cell receptor beta chain was identified during a study of regulatory T cells in long-lasting Graves disease. The CDR3 has 15 amino acids. With 2 bases removed from V and 1 base from J, the gap between germline ends came to 6 bases. Germline loops: CDR1 MDHEN, CDR2 SYDVKM. Regarding time point: persistent/refractory GD, antithyroid drugs over 5 years with positive TRAb. The TCR library was made from RNA that had been extracted from PBMCs in TRIzol. The sample holds many counts of this clonotype. Both iRepertoire HTBI primers and Arm-PCR of CDR3 regions were used to build the TCR beta libraries. TCRdb passed the multiplex PCR reads through MiXCR, listing each CDR3 protein once. The repertoire includes a few hundred thousand distinct CDR3 sequences, about 20% of them detected once, and about 27% sits in the top ten.

The V call is TRBV28, the J call TRBJ2-6, with D hard to call. This receptor was obtained from a female donor with Graves disease. The starting material was peripheral blood mononuclear cells (PBMCs), obtained when the disease was refractory, from a patient treated with antithyroid drugs. The CDR3 protein is CASSLIGSGANVLTF. The CDR3 nucleotides are TGTGCCAGCAGTTTAATCGGTTCTGGGGCCAACGTCCTGACTTTC.